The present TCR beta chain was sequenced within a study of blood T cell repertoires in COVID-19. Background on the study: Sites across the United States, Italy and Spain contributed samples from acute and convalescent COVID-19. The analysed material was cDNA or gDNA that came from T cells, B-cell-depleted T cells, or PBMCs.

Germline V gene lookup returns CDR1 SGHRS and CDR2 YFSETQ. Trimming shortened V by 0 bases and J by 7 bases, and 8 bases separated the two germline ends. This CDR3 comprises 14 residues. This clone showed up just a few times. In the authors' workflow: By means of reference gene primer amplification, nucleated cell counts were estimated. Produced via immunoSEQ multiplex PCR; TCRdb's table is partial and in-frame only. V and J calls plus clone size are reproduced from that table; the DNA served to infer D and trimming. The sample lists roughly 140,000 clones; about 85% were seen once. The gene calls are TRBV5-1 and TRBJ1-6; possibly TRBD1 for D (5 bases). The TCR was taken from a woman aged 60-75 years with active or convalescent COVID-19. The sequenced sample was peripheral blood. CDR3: CASSLAGLNSPLHF. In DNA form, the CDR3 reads TGCGCCAGCAGCTTGGCAGGGTTGAATTCACCCCTCCACTTT.